The source of this T cell receptor (beta chain) is a study of identical twins. Regarding the study as a whole: Invariant MAIT and iNKT cells could partly confound zero-insertion analyses.

The trim removed 3 bases at V and 6 bases at J, leaving 8 bases unmatched. This CDR3 comprises 17 residues. TCRdb itself ran the 5' RACE reads through MiXCR, one entry per CDR3 protein. The sample lists 1.5 million to 2 million distinct CDR3 sequences, around a third occurring once. A few counts support this clonotype. Its specificity is unknown. V usage is TRBV12-3 or TRBV12-4 and J usage is TRBJ2-1; TRBD2 aligns across 13 bases. The material sequenced was cord blood. The source of this sequence is a newborn girl in good health. The CDR3 loop reads CASSFGFRTSGSNEQFF. Written as DNA, the CDR3 is TGTGCCAGCAGTTTCGGGTTCCGGACTAGCGGGAGCAATGAGCAGTTCTTC.